This is a list of T cell receptor beta chains from one sample in a study of blood T cell repertoires in COVID-19. Some clones are missing from TCRdb's copy, which holds only in-frame ones; the method was immunoSEQ multiplex PCR. The table shows hundreds of thousands of clones, with roughly 85% occurring only once. Sample: peripheral blood. The receptor source for this set is a woman aged 25 to 45 with active or convalescent COVID-19. Each CDR3 is given with its conserved first and last residue. A D gene is named only where the DNA matches it firmly. The size entry is marked missing in some rows and otherwise reads once, few, many or a size class.

>TRBV3-1/TRBV3-2|-|TRBJ2-1|-
CASSQDTPGGGEQFF
>TRBV14|-|TRBJ1-1|-
CASSQDPTGEAFF
>TRBV10-2|-|TRBJ1-5|-
CASSRGSREGQPQHF
>TRBV6-5|TRBD1|TRBJ2-7|-
CASSYDRGSSYEQYF
>TRBV11-2|-|TRBJ1-2|once
CASSLRGPYYGYTF
>TRBV9|-|TRBJ2-3|-
CASSVGMRLSLDTQYF
>TRBV4-1|TRBD2|TRBJ2-2|-
CASSVAGGPNTGELFF
>TRBV19|-|TRBJ1-1|-
CASSIGWGGKAEAFF
>TRBV18|-|TRBJ2-7|-
CASSPLSQTYEQYF
>TRBV4-1|-|TRBJ1-2|few
CASSPFDGANYGYTF
>TRBV7-9|-|TRBJ2-7|-
CAVSNPPAGSYEQYF
>TRBV6-5|-|TRBJ1-5|-
CASNPTGGGNQPQHF